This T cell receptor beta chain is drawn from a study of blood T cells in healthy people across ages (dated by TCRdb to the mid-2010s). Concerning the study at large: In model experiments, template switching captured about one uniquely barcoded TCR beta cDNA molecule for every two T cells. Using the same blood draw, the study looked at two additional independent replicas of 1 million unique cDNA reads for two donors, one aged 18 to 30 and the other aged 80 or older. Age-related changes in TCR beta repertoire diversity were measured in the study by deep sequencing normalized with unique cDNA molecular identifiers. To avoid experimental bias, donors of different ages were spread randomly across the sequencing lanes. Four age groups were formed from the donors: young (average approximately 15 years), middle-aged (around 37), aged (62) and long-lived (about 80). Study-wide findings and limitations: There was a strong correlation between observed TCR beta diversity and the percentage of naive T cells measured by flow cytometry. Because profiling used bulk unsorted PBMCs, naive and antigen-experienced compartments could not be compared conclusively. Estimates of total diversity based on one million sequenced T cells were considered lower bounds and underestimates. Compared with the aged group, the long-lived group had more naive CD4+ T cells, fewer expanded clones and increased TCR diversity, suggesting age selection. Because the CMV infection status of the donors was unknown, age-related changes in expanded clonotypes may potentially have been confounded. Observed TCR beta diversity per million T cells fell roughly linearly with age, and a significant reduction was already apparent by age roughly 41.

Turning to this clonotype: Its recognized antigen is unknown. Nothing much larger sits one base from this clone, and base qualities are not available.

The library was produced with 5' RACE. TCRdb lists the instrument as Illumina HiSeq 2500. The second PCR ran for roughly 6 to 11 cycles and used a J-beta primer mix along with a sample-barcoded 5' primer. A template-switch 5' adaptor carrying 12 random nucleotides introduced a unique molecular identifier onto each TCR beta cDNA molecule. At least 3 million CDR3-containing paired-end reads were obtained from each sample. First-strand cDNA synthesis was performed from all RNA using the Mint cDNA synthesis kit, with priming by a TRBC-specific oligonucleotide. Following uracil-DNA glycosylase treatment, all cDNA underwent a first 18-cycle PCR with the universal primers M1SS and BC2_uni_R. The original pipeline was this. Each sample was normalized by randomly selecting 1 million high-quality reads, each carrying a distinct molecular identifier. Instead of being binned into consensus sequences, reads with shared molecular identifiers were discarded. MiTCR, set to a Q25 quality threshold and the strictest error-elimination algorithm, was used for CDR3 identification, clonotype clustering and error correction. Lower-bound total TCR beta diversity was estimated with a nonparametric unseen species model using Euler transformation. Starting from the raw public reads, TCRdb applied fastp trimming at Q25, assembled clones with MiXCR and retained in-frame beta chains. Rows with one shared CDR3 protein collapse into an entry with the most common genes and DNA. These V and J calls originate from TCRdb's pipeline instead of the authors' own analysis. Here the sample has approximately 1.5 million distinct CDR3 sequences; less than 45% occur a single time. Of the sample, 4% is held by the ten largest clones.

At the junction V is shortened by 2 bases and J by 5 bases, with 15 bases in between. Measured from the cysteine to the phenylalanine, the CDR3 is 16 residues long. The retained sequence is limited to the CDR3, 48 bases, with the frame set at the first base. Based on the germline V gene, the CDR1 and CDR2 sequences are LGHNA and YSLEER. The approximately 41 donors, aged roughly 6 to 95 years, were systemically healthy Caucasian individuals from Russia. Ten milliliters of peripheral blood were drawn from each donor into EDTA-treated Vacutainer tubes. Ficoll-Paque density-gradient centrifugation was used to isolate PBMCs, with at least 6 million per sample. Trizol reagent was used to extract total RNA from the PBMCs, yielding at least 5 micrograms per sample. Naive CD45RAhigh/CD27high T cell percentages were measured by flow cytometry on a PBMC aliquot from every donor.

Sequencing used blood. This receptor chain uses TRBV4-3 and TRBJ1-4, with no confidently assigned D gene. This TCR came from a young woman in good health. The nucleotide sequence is TGCGCCAGCAGCCAAAGTGGTCAAGGGCTGAATGAAAAACTGTTTTTT. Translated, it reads CASSQSGQGLNEKLFF.